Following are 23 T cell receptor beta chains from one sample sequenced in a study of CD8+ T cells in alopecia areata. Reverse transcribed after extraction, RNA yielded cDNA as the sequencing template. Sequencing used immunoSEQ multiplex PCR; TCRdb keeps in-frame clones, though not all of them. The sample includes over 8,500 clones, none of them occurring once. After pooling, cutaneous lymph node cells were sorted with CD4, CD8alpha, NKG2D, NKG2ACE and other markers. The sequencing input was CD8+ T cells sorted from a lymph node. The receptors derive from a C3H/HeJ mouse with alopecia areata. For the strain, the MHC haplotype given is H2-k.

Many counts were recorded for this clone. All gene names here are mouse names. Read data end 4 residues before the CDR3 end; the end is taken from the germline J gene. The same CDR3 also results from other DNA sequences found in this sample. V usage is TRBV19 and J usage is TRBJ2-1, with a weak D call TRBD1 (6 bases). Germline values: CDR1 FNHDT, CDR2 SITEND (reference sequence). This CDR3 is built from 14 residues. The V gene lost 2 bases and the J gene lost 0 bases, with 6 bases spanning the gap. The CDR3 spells CASSIRGNYAEQFF. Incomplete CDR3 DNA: TGTGCCAGCAGTATCAGGGGTAACTATGCT.

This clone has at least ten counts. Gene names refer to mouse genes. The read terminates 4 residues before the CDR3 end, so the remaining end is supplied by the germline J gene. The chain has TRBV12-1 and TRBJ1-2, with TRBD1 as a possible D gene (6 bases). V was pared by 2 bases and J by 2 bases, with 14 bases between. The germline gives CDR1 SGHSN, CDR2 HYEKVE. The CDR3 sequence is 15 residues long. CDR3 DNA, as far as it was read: TGTGCCAGCTCTCCCGCGGGACACCTGAACTCC. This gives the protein CASSPAGHLNS. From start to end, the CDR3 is CASSPAGHLNSDYTF.

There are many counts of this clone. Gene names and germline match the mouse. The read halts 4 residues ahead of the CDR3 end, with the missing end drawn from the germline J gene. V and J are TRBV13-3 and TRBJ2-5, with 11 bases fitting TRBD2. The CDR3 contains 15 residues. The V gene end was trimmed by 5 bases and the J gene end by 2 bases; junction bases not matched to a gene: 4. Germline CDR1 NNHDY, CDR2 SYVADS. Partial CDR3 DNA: TGTGCCAGCAGACACTGGGGGGGCGCCCAAGAC. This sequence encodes CASRHWGGAQD. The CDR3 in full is CASRHWGGAQDTQYF.

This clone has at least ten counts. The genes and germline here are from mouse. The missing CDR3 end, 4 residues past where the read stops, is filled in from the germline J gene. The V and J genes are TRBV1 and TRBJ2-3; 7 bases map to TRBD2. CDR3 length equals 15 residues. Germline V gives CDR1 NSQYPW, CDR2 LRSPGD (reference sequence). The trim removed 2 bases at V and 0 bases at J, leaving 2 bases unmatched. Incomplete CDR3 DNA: TGCACCTGCAGTGCAAACTGGGGTAGTGCAGAA. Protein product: CTCSANWGSAE. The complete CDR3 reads CTCSANWGSAETLYF.

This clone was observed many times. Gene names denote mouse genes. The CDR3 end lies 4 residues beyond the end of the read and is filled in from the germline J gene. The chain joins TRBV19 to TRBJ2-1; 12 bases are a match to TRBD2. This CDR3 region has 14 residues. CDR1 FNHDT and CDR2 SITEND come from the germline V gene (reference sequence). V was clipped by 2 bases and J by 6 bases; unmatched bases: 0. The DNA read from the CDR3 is TGTGCCAGCAGTATGACTGGGGGGGCTGCT. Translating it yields CASSMTGGAA. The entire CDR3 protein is CASSMTGGAAEQFF. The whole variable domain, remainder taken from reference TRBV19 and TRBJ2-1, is GGIITQTPKFLIGQEGQKLTLKCQQNFNHDTMYWYRQDSGKGLRLIYYSITENDLQKGDLSEGYDASREKKSSFSLTVTSAQKNEMAVFLCASSMTGGAAEQFFGPGTRLTVL.

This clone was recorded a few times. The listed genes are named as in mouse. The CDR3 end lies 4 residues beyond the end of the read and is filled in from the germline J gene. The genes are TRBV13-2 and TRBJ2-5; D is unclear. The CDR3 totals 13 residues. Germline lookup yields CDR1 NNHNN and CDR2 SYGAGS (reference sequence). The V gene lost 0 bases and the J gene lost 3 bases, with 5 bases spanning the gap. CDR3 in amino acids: CASGDATQDTQYF. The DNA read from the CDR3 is TGTGCCAGCGGTGATGCGACTCAAGAC.

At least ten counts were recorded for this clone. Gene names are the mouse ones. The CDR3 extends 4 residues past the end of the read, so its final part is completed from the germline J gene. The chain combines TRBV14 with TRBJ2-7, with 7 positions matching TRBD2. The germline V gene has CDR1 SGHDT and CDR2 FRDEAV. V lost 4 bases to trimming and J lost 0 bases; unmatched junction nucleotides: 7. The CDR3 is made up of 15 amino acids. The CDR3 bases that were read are TGTGCCAGCAGTCTACTGGGGAAACGCTCCTAT. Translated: CASSLLGKRSY. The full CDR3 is CASSLLGKRSYEQYF.

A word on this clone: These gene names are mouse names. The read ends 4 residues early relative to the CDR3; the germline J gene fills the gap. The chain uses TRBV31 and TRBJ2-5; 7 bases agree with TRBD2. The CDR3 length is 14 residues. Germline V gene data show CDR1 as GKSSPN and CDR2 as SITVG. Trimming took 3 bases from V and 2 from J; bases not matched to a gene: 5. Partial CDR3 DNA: TGTGCCTGGAGCCCAACTGGGGCCCAAGAC. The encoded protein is CAWSPTGAQD. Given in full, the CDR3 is CAWSPTGAQDTQYF. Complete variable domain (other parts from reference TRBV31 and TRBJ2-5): AQTIHQWPVAEIKAVGSPLSLGCTIKGKSSPNLYWYWQATGGTLQQLFYSITVGQVESVVQLNLSASRPKDDQFILSTEKLLLSHSGFYLCAWSPTGAQDTQYFGPGTRLLVL.

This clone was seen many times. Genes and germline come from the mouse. CDR3 sequence: CASSPGTINTEVFF. Incomplete CDR3 DNA: TGTGCCAGCAGTCCCGGGACAATAAACACA. The chain recombines TRBV14 with TRBJ1-1; TRBD1 might be the D (6 bases). The CDR3 extends 4 residues past the end of the read, so its final part is completed from the germline J gene. This CDR3 comprises 14 residues. Germline CDR1 reads SGHDT; CDR2 reads FRDEAV. The V gene lost 4 bases and the J gene lost 1 base, with 11 bases spanning the gap. The full variable domain, with the rest looked up from reference TRBV14 and TRBJ1-1, is EAGVTQSPRYAVLQEGQAVSFWCDPISGHDTLYWYQQPRDQGPQLLVYFRDEAVIDNSQLPSDRFSAVRPKGTNSTLKIQSAKQGDTATYLCASSPGTINTEVFFGKGTRLTVV.

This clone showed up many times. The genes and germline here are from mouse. CDR3 in amino acids: CASSQDVDRVNSDYTF. The sequenced part of the CDR3 DNA is TGTGCCAGCAGCCAAGATGTGGACAGGGTAAACTCC. The V gene is TRBV5, the J gene TRBJ1-2, with 8 nucleotides matching TRBD1. The read halts 4 residues ahead of the CDR3 end, with the missing end drawn from the germline J gene. The CDR3 totals 16 residues. After removal of 0 bases from V and 1 base from J, the junction contained 4 bases not matched to a gene. Germline V gene lookup returns CDR1 LGHNA and CDR2 YNLKQL (reference sequence).

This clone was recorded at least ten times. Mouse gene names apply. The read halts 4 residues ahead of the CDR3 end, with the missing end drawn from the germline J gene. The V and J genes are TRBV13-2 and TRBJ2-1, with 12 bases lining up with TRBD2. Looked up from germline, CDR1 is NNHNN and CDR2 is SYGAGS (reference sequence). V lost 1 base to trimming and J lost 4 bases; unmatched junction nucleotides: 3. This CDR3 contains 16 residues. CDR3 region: CASGDRGLGGYAEQFF. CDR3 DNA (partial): TGTGCCAGCGGTGATAGGGGACTGGGGGGTTATGCT.

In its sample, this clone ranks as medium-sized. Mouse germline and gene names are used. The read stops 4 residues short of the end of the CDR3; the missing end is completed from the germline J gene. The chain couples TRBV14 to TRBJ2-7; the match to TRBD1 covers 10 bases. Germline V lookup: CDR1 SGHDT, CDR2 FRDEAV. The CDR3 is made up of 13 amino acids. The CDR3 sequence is CASSPGTGDEQYF. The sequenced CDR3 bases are TGTGCCAGCAGCCCGGGGACAGGGGAT.

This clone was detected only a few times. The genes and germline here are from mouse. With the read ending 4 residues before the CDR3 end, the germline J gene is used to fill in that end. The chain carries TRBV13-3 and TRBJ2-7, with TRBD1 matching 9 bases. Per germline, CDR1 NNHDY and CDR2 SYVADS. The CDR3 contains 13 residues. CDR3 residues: CASNRDREYEQYF. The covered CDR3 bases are TGTGCCAGCAACCGGGACAGGGAGTAT.

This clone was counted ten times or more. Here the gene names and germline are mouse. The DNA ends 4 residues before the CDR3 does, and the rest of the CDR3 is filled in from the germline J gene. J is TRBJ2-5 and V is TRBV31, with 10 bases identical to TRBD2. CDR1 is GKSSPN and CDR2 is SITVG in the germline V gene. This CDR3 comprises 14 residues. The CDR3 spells CAWSLTGGEDTQYF. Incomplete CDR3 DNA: TGTGCCTGGAGTCTAACTGGGGGGGAAGAC. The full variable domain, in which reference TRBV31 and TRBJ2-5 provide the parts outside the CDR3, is AQTIHQWPVAEIKAVGSPLSLGCTIKGKSSPNLYWYWQATGGTLQQLFYSITVGQVESVVQLNLSASRPKDDQFILSTEKLLLSHSGFYLCAWSLTGGEDTQYFGPGTRLLVL.

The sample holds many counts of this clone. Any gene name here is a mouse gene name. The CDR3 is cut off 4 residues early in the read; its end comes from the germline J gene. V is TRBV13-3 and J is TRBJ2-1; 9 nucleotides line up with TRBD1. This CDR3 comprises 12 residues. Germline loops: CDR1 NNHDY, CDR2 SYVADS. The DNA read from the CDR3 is TGTGCCAGCAGGGACAGGGGAGCT. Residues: CASRDRGA. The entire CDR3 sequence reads CASRDRGAEQFF.

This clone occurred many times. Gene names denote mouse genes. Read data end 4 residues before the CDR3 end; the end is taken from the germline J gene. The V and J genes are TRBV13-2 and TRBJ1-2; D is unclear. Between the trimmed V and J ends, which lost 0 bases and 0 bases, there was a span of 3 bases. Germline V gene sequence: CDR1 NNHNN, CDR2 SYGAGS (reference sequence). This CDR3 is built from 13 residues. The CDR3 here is CASGDAANSDYTF. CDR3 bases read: TGTGCCAGCGGTGATGCAGCAAACTCC.

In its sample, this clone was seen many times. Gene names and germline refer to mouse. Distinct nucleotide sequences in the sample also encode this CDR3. CDR3 loop: CASSIRGYNSPLYF. The part of the CDR3 DNA that was read is TGTGCCAGCAGTATCCGAGGCTATAATTCGCCC. V and J are TRBV19 and TRBJ1-6; D unresolved. The read is 3 residues too short to cover the CDR3 end, so that end is filled in from the germline J gene. TRBJ1-6 is filed as an ORF, its function uncertain. V gave up 2 bases and J gave up 3 bases, with 6 bases separating them. Germline V gene sequence: CDR1 FNHDT, CDR2 SITEND (reference sequence). This CDR3 has 14 amino acids.

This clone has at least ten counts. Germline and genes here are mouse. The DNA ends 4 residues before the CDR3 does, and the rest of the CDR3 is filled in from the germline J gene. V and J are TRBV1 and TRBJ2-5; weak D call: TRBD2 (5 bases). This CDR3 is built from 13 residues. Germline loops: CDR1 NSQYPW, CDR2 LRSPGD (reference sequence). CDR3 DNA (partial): TGCACCTGCAGTGCAGATTCTGGGGAC. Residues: CTCSADSGD. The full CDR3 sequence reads CTCSADSGDTQYF.

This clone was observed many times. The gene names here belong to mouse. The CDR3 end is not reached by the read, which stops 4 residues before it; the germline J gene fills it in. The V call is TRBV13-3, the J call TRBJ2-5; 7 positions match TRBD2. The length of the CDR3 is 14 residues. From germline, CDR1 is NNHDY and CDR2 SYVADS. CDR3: CASSDAWGEDTQYF. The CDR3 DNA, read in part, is TGTGCCAGCAGTGATGCTTGGGGGGAAGAC.

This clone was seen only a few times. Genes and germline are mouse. CDR3 bases read: TGTGCCAACACCGGACAGGGGGCGCGA. Amino acids: CANTGQGAR. The whole CDR3 region reads CANTGQGAREVFF. This chain uses TRBV13-3 with TRBJ1-1, with 11 positions matching TRBD1. The CDR3 end falls 4 residues outside the read, so it is completed with the germline J gene. The CDR3 length is 13 residues. Per germline, CDR1 NNHDY and CDR2 SYVADS.

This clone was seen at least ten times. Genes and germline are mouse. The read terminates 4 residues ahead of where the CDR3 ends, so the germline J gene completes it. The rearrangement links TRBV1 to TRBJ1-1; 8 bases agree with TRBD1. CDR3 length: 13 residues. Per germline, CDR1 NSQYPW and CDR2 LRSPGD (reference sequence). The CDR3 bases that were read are TGCACCTGCAGTGCAGACAGGGGGCGA. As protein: CTCSADRGR. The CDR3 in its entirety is CTCSADRGREVFF.

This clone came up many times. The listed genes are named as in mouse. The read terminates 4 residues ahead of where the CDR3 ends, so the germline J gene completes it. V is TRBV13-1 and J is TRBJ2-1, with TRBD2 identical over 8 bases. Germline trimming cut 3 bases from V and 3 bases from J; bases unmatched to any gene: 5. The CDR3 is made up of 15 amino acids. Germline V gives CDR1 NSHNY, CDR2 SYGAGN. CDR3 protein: CASSGSGGLYAEQFF. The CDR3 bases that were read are TGTGCCAGCAGTGGTTCTGGGGGGCTCTATGCT.

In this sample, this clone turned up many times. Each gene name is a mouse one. CDR3 DNA (partial): TGTGCCAGCAAGACATTGTATCCAAACACA. Translated: CASKTLYPNT. The entire CDR3 sequence reads CASKTLYPNTEVFF. This chain connects TRBV19 to TRBJ1-1; D unresolved. The CDR3 extends 4 residues past the end of the read, so its final part is completed from the germline J gene. CDR1 FNHDT and CDR2 SITEND come from the germline V gene (reference sequence). V gave up 6 bases and J gave up 0 bases, with 12 bases separating them. The CDR3 is 14 amino acids.